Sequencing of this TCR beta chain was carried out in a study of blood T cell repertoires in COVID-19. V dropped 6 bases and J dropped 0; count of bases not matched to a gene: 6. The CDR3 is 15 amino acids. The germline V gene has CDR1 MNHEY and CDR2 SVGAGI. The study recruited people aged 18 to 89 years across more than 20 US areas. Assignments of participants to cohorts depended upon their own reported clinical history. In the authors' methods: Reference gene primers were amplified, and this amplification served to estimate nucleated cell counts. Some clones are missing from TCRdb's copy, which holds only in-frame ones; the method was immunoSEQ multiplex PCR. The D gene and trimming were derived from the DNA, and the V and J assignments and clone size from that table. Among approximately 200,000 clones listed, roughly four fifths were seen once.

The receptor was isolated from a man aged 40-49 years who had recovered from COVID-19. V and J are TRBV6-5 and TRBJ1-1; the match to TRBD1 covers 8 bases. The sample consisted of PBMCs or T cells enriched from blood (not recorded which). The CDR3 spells CASRPRDRMNTEAFF. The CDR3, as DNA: TGTGCCAGCAGGCCTCGGGACAGGATGAACACTGAAGCTTTCTTT.